This TCR beta chain was obtained from a study of CD8+CD57+ T cells in acquired aplastic anemia (dated by TCRdb to 2016 to 2019). The study in broad terms: On average, sorted CD4+ and CD8+ cells yielded 3 to 4 ug of extracted DNA, with a range of roughly 0.17 to 30 ug. An average of roughly 9.8 million reads for CD4+ cells and 11 million to 13 million reads for CD8+ cells was obtained from healthy donor samples. General study outcomes and caveats: CD8+ Simpson's diversity did not differ significantly between patients and healthy controls (P=0.060). Fewer than 35 CD8+ CDR3 sequences were found to be shared between patients and controls, but these sequences appeared to be highly expressed in patients and within the immunodominant clones of the patients.

Genomic DNA was used as template for profiling of TCR beta VDJ combinations and CDR3 sequences. An Illumina HiSeq 2000 was the platform used for TCR repertoire sequencing. Per the original workflow: Repertoires were assessed using TRBV/TRBJ rearrangement plots, CDR3 size and DJ length profiles, and Simpson's diversity index. The most abundant DNA sequence in the deep sequencing data was defined as the immunodominant clone. CDR3 amino acid sequences were screened for sharing across subjects and were compared with published repertoires and the VDJdb database. TCRdb ran its own pipeline on the public reads, namely fastp trimming at Q25 and MiXCR clone calling, and kept in-frame beta chains. Rows with a matching CDR3 protein are joined into one entry that keeps the most common DNA and genes. TCRdb, not the authors, supplied the V and J calls. The sample table holds roughly 190,000 distinct CDR3 sequences, of which roughly 56% were seen once. The ten top clones hold approximately 15% of the sample.

The CDR3 sequence holds 14 residues, the cysteine and phenylalanine included. The entry retains the CDR3 DNA only, 42 bases that are in frame from base 1. V has 2 bases trimmed and J has 8 bases trimmed; junction bases matching no gene number 7. In the germline V gene, CDR1 corresponds to MGHDK and CDR2 to SYGVNS. In the study, sorted CD4+ and CD8+ blood T cells from patients with severe aplastic anemia and from healthy subjects underwent deep sequencing of TCR repertoires. Ficoll-Paque density gradient centrifugation was used to isolate peripheral blood mononuclear cells. Before DNA was extracted, CD4+ and CD8+ T cells were sorted using either FACS or magnetic beads. Note on this clonotype: The clone's antigen remains unknown. No quality values exist for individual bases; no much larger clone is one base distant.

Material for sequencing was sorted CD4+, CD8+, or CD8+CD57+ T cells (not recorded which) from PBMCs. This chain joins TRBV25-1 to TRBJ1-2, with 8 bases aligning to TRBD1. This sequence was found in a human donor in good health, serving as a control. Here is the DNA: TGTGCCAGCAGTGAAGTCGTGCCAGGGGGCGGCTACACCTTC. It translates as CASSEVVPGGGYTF.